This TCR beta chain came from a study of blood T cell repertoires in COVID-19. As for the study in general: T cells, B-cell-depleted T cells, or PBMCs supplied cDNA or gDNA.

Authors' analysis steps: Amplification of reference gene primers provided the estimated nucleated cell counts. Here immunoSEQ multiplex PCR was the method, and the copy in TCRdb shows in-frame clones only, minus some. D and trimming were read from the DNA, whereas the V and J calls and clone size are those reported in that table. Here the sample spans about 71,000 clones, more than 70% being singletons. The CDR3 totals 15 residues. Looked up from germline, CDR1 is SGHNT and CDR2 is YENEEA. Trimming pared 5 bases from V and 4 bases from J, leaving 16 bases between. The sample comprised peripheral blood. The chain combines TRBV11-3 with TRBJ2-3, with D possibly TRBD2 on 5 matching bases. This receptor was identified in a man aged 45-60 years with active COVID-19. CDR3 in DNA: TGTGCCAGCAGCGAGGGCTCATCCCTGGCAGATACGCAGTATTTT. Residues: CASSEGSSLADTQYF.